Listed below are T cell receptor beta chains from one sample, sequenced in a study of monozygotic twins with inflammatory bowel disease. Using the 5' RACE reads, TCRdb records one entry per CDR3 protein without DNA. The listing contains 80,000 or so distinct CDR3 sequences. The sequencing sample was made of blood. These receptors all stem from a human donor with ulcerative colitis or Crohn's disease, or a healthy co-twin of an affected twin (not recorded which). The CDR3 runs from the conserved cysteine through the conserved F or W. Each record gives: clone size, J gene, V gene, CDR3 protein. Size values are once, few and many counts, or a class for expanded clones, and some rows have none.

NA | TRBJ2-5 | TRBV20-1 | CSVGRGETQYF
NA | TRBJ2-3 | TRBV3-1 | CASSQVVTDTQYF
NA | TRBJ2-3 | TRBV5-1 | CASSLAKATITDTQYF
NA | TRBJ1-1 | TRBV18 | CASSLQTGESSEAFF
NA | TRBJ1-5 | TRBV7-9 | CASSLVGGGQPQHF
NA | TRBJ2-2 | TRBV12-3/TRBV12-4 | CASSPRPWGELFF
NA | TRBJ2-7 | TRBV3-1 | CASSWGSGGGLEQYF
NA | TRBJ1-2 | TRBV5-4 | CATPGRGGKDYGYTF
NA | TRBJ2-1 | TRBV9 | CASSVVLGVEQFF
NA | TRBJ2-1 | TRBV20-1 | CSAVGGVNIYNEQFF
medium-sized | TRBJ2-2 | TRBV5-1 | CASRIGQGRGELFF
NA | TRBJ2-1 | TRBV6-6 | CASSPQVMQFF
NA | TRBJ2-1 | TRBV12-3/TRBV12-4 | CASRPGSSYNEQFF
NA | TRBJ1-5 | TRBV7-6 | CASSPQGAQQPQHF
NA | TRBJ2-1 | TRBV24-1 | CATSDLQAGLVNEQFF
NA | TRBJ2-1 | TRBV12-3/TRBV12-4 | CASTWGGNGTRNEQFF
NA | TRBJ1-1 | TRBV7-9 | CASIPGGADTEAFF
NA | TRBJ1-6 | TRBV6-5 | CASSLGALGQGSPLHF
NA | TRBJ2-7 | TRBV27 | CASSSWDRYYEQYF
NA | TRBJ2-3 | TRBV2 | CASSPILILASRSGDTQYF
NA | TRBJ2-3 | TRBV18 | CASSPPKASTDTQYF
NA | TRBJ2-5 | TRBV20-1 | CSARLLAETQYF
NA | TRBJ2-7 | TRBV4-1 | CASRDISRSTYEQYF
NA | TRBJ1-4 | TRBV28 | CASKRQGVEKLFF
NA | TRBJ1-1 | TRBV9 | CASSVDRGEAFF
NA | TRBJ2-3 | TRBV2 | CASSGPGEGTDTQYF
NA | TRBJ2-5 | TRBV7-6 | CASSPPGYYRLETQYF
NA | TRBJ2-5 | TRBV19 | CASSIGMAETQYF
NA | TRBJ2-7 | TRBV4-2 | CASSQEDLGGGVNYEQYF
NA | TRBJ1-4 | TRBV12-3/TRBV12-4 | CASSLNSPNEKLFF
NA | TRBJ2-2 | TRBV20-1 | CSAREHVTGELFF
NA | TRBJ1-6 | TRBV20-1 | CSARDRLGLYNSPLHF
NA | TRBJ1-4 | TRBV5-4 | CASSFGIPTNEKLFF
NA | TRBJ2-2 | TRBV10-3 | CAISPGGLVGELFF
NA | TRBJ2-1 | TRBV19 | CASSSTGAKIYNEQFF
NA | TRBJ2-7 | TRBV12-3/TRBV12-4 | CASRVGTGKTYEQYF
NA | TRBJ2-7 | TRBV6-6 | CASSDSYEQYF
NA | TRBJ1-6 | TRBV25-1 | CASSEYGTGVSPLHF
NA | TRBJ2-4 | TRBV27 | CASSPEIWTSGGGKNIQYF
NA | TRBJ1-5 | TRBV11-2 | CASSRNSNQPQHF
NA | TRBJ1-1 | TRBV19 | CASSITGIDTGAFF
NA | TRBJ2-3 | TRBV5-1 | CASSSSWTFTDTQYF
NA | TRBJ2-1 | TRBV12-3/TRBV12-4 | CATRWGHNEQFF
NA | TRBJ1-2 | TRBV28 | CASSDSRDYGYTF
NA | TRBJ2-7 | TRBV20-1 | CSALPPSAYEQYF
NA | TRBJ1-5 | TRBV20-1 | CSAVGQIILMGNQPQHF
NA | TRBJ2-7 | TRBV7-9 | CASSLETGNEQYF
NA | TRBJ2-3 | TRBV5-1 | CASSRPMGDTDTQYF
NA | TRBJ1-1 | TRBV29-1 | CSVEVRGTQNTEAFF
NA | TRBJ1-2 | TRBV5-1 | CATRTGGGYTF
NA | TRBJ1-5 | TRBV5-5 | CASSGGPGNQPQHF
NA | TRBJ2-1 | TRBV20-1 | CSARAGTHNEQFF
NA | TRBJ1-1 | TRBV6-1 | CASSRGRGWYTEAFF